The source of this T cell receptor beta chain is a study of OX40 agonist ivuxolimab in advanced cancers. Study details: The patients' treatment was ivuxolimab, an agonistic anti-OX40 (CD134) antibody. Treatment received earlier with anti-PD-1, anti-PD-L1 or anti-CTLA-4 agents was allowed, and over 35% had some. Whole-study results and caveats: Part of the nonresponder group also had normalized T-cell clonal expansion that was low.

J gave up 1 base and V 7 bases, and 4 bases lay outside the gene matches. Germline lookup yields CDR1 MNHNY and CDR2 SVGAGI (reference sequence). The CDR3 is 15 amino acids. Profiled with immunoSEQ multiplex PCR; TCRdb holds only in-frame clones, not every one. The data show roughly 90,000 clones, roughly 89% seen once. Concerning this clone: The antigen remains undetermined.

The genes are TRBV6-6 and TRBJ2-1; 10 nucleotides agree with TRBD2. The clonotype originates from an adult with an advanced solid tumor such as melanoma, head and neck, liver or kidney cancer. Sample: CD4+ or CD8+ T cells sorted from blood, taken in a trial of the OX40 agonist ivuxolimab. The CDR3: CASTPTSGSYNEQFF. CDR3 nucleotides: TGTGCCAGCACCCCGACTAGCGGGTCCTACAATGAGCAGTTCTTC.